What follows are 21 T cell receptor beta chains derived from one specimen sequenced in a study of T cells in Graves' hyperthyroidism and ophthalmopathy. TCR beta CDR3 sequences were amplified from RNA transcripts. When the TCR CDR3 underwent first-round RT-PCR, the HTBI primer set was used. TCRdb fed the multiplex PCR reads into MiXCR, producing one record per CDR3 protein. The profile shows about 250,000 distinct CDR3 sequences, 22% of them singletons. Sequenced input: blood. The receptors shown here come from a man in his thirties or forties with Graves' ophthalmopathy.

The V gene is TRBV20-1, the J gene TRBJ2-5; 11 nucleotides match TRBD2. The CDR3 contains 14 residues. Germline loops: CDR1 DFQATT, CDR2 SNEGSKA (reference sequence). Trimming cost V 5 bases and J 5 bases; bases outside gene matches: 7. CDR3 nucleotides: TGCAGTGCTCGTTTCGCTAGCGGGAGGGAGACCCAGTACTTC. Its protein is CSARFASGRETQYF.

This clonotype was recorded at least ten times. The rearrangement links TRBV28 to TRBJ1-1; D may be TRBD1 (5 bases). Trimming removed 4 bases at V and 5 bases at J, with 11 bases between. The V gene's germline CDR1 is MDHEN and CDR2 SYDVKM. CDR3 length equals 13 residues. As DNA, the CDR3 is TGTGCCAGCAGTTCCCCAGGGAGGACTGAAGCTTTCTTT. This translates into CASSSPGRTEAFF.

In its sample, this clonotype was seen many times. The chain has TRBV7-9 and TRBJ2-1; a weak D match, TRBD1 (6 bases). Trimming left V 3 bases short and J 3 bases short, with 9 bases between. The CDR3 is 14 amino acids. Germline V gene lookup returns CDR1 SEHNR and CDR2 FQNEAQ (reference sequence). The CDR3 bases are TGTGCCAGCAGCTTTGGACAGAACTACAATGAGCAGTTCTTC. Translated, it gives CASSFGQNYNEQFF.

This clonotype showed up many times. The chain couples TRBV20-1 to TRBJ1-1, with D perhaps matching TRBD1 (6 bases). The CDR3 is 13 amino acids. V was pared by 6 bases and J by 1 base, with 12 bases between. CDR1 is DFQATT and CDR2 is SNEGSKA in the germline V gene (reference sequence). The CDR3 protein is CSAQADRNTEAFF. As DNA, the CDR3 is TGCAGTGCCCAAGCGGACAGGAACACTGAAGCTTTCTTT.

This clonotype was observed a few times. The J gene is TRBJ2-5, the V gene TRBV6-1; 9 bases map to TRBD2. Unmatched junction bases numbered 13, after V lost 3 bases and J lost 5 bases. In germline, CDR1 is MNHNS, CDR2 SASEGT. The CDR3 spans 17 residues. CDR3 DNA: TGTGCCAGCAGTGATCGAGGAGGCGGGAGGGCCAGGGAGACCCAGTACTTC. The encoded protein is CASSDRGGGRARETQYF.

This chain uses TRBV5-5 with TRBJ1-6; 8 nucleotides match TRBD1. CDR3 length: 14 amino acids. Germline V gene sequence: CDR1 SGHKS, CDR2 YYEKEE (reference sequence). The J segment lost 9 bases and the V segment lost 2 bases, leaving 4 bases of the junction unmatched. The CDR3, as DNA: TGTGCCAGCAGCTTACAGGGGGTAGGTTCACCCCTCCACTTT. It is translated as CASSLQGVGSPLHF.

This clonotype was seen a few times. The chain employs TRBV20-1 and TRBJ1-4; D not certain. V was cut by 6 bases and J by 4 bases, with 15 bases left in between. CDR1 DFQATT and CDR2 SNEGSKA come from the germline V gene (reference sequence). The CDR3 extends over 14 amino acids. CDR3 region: CSARRPMFNEKLFF. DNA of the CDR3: TGCAGTGCCCGGAGGCCAATGTTTAATGAAAAACTGTTTTTT.

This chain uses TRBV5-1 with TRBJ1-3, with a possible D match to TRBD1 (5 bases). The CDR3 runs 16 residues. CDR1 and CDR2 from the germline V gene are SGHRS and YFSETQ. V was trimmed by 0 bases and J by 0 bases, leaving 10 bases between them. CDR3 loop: CASSLATVSSGNTIYF. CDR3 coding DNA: TGCGCCAGCAGCTTGGCGACAGTTTCCTCTGGAAACACCATATATTTT.

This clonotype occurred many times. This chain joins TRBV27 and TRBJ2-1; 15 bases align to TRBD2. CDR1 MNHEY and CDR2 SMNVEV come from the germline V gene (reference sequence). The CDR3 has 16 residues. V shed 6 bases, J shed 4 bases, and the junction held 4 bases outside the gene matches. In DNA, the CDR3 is TGTGCCAGCAGCCCAGGGACTAGCGGGGGGTACAATGAGCAGTTCTTC. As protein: CASSPGTSGGYNEQFF.

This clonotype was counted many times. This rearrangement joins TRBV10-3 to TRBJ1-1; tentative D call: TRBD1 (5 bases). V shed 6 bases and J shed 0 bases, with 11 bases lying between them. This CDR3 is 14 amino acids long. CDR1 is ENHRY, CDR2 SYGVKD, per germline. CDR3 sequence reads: CAIREDRLNTEAFF. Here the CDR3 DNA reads TGTGCCATCAGAGAAGACAGACTGAACACTGAAGCTTTCTTT.

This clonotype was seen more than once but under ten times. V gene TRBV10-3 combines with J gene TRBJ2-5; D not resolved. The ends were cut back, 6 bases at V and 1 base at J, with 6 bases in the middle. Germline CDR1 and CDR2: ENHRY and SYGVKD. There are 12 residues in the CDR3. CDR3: CAISLSQETQYF. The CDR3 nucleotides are TGTGCCATCAGCTTAAGCCAAGAGACCCAGTACTTC.

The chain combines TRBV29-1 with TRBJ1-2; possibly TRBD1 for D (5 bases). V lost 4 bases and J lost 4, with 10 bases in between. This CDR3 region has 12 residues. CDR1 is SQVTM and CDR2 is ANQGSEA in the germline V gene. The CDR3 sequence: CSVVDTTYGYTF. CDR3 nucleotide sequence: TGCAGCGTTGTGGACACTACCTATGGCTACACCTTC.

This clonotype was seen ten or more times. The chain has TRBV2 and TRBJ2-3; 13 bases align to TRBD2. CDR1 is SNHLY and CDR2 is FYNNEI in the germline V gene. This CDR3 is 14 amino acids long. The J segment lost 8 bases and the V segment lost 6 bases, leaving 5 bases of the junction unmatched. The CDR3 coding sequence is TGTGCCAGCAGGGGGACTAGCGGGACGGCTACGCAGTATTTT. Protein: CASRGTSGTATQYF.

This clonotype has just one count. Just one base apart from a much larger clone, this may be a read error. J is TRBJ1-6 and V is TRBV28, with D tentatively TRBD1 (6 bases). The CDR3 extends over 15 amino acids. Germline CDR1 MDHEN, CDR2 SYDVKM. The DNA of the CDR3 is TGTGCCAGCAGTTTCGGGGGGGCTGGGAATTCACCCCCCCACTTT. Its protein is CASSFGGAGNSPPHF.

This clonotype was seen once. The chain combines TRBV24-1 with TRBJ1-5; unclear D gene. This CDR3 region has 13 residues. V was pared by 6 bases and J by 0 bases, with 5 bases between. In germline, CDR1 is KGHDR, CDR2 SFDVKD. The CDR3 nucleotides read TGTGCCACCAGTCGCAGTAGCAATCAGCCCCAGCATTTT. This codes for CATSRSSNQPQHF.

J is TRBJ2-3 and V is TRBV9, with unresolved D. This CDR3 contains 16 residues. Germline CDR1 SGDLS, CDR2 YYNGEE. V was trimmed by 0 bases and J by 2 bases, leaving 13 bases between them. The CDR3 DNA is TGTGCCAGCAGCGTAGTGGGCAGCCACCTCACAGATACGCAGTATTTT. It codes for CASSVVGSHLTDTQYF.

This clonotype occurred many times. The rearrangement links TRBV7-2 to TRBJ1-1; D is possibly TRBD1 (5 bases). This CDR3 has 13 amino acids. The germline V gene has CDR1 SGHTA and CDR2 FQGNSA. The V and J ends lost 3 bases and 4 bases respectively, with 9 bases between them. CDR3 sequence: CASSFRDGTEAFF. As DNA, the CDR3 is TGTGCCAGCAGCTTCCGGGACGGCACTGAAGCTTTCTTT.

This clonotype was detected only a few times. The DNA of the CDR3 is TGTGCCAGCAGCCAAACGGGGAATACGCAGTATTTT. This sequence encodes CASSQTGNTQYF. The rearrangement joins TRBV7-3 to TRBJ2-3, with D possibly being TRBD2 (5 bases). Looked up from germline, CDR1 is SGHTA and CDR2 is FQGTGA. The V end was cut by 5 bases, the J end by 7 bases, with 10 bases between. The CDR3 sequence is 12 residues long.

CDR3 residues: CSAVLAGQETQYF. CDR3 bases: TGCAGTGCTGTACTTGCGGGGCAAGAGACCCAGTACTTC. The rearrangement links TRBV20-1 to TRBJ2-5, with D possibly TRBD2 on 6 matching bases. CDR3 size: 13 residues. The germline V gene encodes CDR1 DFQATT and CDR2 SNEGSKA (reference sequence). V shed 5 bases and J shed 2 bases, with 12 bases lying between them.

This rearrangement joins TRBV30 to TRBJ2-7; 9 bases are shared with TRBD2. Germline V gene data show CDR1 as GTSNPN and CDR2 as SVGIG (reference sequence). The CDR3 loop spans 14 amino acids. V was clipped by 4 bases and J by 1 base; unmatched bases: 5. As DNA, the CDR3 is TGTGCCTGGAACTCGCTAGCGGGGTCCTACGAGCAGTACTTC. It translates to CAWNSLAGSYEQYF. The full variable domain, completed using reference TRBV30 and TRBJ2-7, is SQTIHQWPATLVQPVGSPLSLECTVEGTSNPNLYWYRQAAGRGLQLLFYSVGIGQISSEVPQNLSASRPQDRQFILSSKKLLLSDSGFYLCAWNSLAGSYEQYFGPGTRLTVT.

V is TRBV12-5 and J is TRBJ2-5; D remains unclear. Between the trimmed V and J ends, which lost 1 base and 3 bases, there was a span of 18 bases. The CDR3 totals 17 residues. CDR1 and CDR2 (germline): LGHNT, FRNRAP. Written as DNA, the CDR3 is TGTGCTAGTGGTTTGGGAGCTACCCTAGGGTTGAAAGAGACCCAGTACTTC. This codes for CASGLGATLGLKETQYF.